The 18 T cell receptor beta chains listed next were all sequenced from one sample in a study of shared clonotypes between healthy human individuals. The method was immunoSEQ multiplex PCR; TCRdb's version includes in-frame clones alone and lacks a portion of them. The sample consists of about 1.5 million clones, roughly 96% of them appearing once. Specimen: naive CD4+ T cells sorted from blood. The subset was: CD45RA+ positively selected. Receptors were obtained from a man aged 25-40 years in good health.

The rearrangement joins TRBV6-1 to TRBJ1-2, with D uncertain. CDR3 size: 14 residues. The germline gives CDR1 MNHNS, CDR2 SASEGT. V lost 4 bases, J lost 2 bases, and 11 bases lay in between. The CDR3 loop is CASSVGLYNYGYTF. CDR3 nucleotides: TGTGCCAGCAGTGTCGGTCTTTACAACTATGGCTACACCTTC.

V gene TRBV10-3 combines with J gene TRBJ2-1; 8 nucleotides line up with TRBD1. The CDR3 length is 14 residues. After removal of 6 bases from V and 4 bases from J, the junction contained 5 bases not matched to a gene. Germline assignment: CDR1 ENHRY and CDR2 SYGVKD. CDR3 loop: CAIRDRAGYNEQFF. In nucleotides, the CDR3 is TGTGCCATCAGGGACAGGGCTGGGTACAATGAGCAGTTCTTC.

V gene TRBV11-2 combines with J gene TRBJ1-5; no reliable D call. From germline, CDR1 is SGHAT and CDR2 FQNNGV. Trimming took 2 bases from V and 5 from J, leaving 10 bases between them. The CDR3 spans 14 residues. Here the CDR3 reads CASSLSGSYQPQHF. CDR3 nucleotide sequence: TGTGCCAGCAGCTTATCGGGCTCCTATCAGCCCCAGCATTTT.

In regard to this clone: Other DNA sequences of this sample code for an identical CDR3. The V call is TRBV29-1, the J call TRBJ2-5; 8 positions agree with TRBD1. The CDR3 extends over 12 amino acids. Looked up from germline, CDR1 is SQVTM and CDR2 is ANQGSEA. V shed 6 bases and J 5 bases; nucleotides not matched to a gene: 5. CDR3 nucleotide sequence: TGCAGCGTCCAGGGGGCGCGGGAGACCCAGTACTTC. Amino acid sequence: CSVQGARETQYF.

This clone was observed once. This chain connects TRBV4-1 to TRBJ2-1; possibly TRBD2 for D (5 bases). Germline lookup yields CDR1 MGHRA and CDR2 YSYEKL. This CDR3 has 12 residues. The V and J ends lost 8 bases and 6 bases respectively, with 11 bases between them. The DNA of the CDR3 is TGCGCCAGCGGGTGGAGGCGCAATGAGCAGTTCTTC. Residues: CASGWRRNEQFF.

This chain joins TRBV5-8 and TRBJ2-7; D perhaps matches TRBD1 (5 bases). The germline CDR1 and CDR2 sequences are SGHTS and YDEGEE. The CDR3 extends over 15 amino acids. Trimming stripped 4 bases from V and 6 bases from J, with 20 bases between. CDR3 loop: CASSRGRAGRGEQYF. CDR3 nucleotides: TGTGCCAGCAGCCGTGGCCGGGCTGGAAGGGGCGAGCAGTACTTC.

The V call is TRBV7-8, the J call TRBJ2-2; the match to TRBD2 covers 8 bases. Looked up from germline, CDR1 is SGHVS and CDR2 is FQNEAQ. The J segment lost 4 bases and the V segment lost 6 bases, leaving 10 bases of the junction unmatched. The CDR3 runs 16 residues. The CDR3 loop is CASRLNSGILTGELFF. The DNA for the CDR3 is TGTGCCAGCAGGTTGAATAGCGGGATACTCACCGGGGAGCTGTTTTTT.

The chain is built from TRBV5-1 and TRBJ1-3, with D possibly TRBD1 on 6 matching bases. The CDR3 length is 15 residues. Trimming pared 4 bases from V and 3 bases from J, leaving 14 bases between. CDR1 and CDR2 from the germline V gene are SGHRS and YFSETQ. The CDR3 sequence is CASSLPEGGGNTIYF. CDR3 coding DNA: TGCGCCAGCAGCCTCCCGGAGGGGGGTGGAAACACCATATATTTT.

This clone came up a few times. The chain employs TRBV27 and TRBJ1-1; D is ambiguous. V shed 2 bases and J shed 4 bases, with 8 bases lying between them. The CDR3 is 13 amino acids. Germline CDR1 and CDR2: MNHEY and SMNVEV (reference sequence). CDR3 coding DNA: TGTGCCAGCAGTTTAGGCCGGGCCACTGAAGCTTTCTTT. Its translation is CASSLGRATEAFF.

This clone was picked up one time. The chain carries TRBV7-2 and TRBJ1-1; D might be TRBD1 (6 bases). The CDR3 has 15 residues. The V gene's germline CDR1 is SGHTA and CDR2 FQGNSA. V was clipped by 5 bases and J by 5 bases, with 18 bases between them. In DNA, the CDR3 is TGTGCCAGCAGCCGGGTTACAGGGATGGGGACTGAAGCTTTCTTT. This codes for CASSRVTGMGTEAFF. Supplemented by reference TRBV7-2 and TRBJ1-1, the full variable domain reads GAGVSQSPSNKVTEKGKDVELRCDPISGHTALYWYRQSLGQGLEFLIYFQGNSAPDKSGLPSDRFSAERTGGSVSTLTIQRTQQEDSAVYLCASSRVTGMGTEAFFGQGTRLTVV.

This rearrangement joins TRBV27 to TRBJ2-6, with D unclear. V was clipped by 1 base and J by 0 bases, with 7 bases between them. Germline loops: CDR1 MNHEY, CDR2 SMNVEV (reference sequence). CDR3 size: 16 residues. The CDR3 loop reads CASSLYGRSGANVLTF. The CDR3 DNA reads as TGTGCCAGCAGTTTATACGGACGCTCTGGGGCCAACGTCCTGACTTTC.

J is TRBJ2-1 and V is TRBV30; a weak D match, TRBD2 (5 bases). CDR1 and CDR2 from the germline V gene are GTSNPN and SVGIG (reference sequence). V lost 4 bases and J lost 8, with 15 bases in between. This CDR3 has 13 residues. The DNA of the CDR3 is TGTGCCTGGACCATACTACTAGGCTATGAGCAGTTCTTC. Amino acid sequence: CAWTILLGYEQFF.

The chain carries TRBV6-1 and TRBJ1-3; D unclear. Trimming left V 8 bases short and J 5 bases short, with 4 bases between. Germline CDR1 is MNHNS and CDR2 is SASEGT. The CDR3 has 10 residues. CDR3 in amino acids: CASARNTIYF. The CDR3 DNA sequence: TGTGCCAGCGCGAGAAACACCATATATTTT.

CDR3 in amino acids: CASSLRLSGGPDTQYF. The CDR3 DNA follows: TGTGCCAGCAGCCTTAGACTATCGGGAGGGCCAGATACGCAGTATTTT. This sequence joins TRBV7-2 and TRBJ2-3, with 8 bases identical to TRBD2. Germline CDR1 SGHTA, CDR2 FQGNSA. The CDR3 consists of 16 residues. J lost 4 bases, V lost 5 bases, and 11 bases had no gene match.

This clone was recorded once. The rearrangement joins TRBV7-2 to TRBJ2-1; tentative D call: TRBD2 (5 bases). The CDR3 extends over 14 amino acids. With 6 bases removed from V and 7 bases from J, the gap between germline ends came to 16 bases. Germline CDR1 reads SGHTA; CDR2 reads FQGNSA. CDR3 sequence reads: CASRSGILGNEQFF. In DNA form, the CDR3 reads TGTGCCAGCAGATCCGGGATTTTAGGGAATGAGCAGTTCTTC.

The genes are TRBV4-3 and TRBJ2-5; D assignment may be TRBD1 or TRBD2 (5 bases each). Trimming left V 4 bases short and J 6 bases short, with 18 bases between. CDR1 and CDR2 (germline): LGHNA, YSLEER. The CDR3 is 15 amino acids. This chain's CDR3 is CASSLETGLLKTQYF. The CDR3 DNA is TGCGCCAGCAGCCTGGAGACGGGGCTACTGAAGACCCAGTACTTC.

Here the CDR3 DNA reads TGTGCCAGCAGATATGACAGGACCACTGAAGCTTTCTTT. Translating it yields CASRYDRTTEAFF. The rearrangement joins TRBV5-8 to TRBJ1-1; D perhaps matches TRBD1 (6 bases). Trimming took off 5 bases at V and 4 bases at J, with 12 bases between the two ends. The CDR3 consists of 13 residues. Per germline, CDR1 SGHTS and CDR2 YDEGEE.

DNA of the CDR3: TGTGCCAGCAGTTCTGGGACAGGGGAAGAGACCCAGTACTTC. Amino acids: CASSSGTGEETQYF. This chain connects TRBV2 to TRBJ2-5; 10 bases map to TRBD1. The junction had 3 bases not matched to a gene; V was cut back by 5 bases and J by 3 bases. The CDR3 length is 14 residues. Per germline, CDR1 SNHLY and CDR2 FYNNEI.